This TCR beta chain originates from a study of early T cells in non-severe SARS-CoV-2 infection. The V and J ends lost 0 bases and 0 bases respectively, with 5 bases between them. This CDR3 spans 13 amino acids. Germline V gives CDR1 GTSNPN, CDR2 SVGIG (reference sequence). This clonotype was observed at least ten times. In the library, individual cDNA molecules carried attached unique molecular identifiers. TCRdb independently ran MiXCR on the 5' RACE reads; one entry per CDR3 protein. The table lists about 85,000 distinct CDR3 sequences, 13% to 15% of them singletons. This TCR derives from an adult who was a healthcare worker with PCR-confirmed SARS-CoV-2 infection or an uninfected control (not recorded which). This sequence joins TRBV30 and TRBJ1-1; no clear D. Specimen: whole blood. The CDR3 protein is CAWSVEVNTEAFF. CDR3 in DNA: TGTGCCTGGAGTGTTGAGGTGAACACTGAAGCTTTCTTT.